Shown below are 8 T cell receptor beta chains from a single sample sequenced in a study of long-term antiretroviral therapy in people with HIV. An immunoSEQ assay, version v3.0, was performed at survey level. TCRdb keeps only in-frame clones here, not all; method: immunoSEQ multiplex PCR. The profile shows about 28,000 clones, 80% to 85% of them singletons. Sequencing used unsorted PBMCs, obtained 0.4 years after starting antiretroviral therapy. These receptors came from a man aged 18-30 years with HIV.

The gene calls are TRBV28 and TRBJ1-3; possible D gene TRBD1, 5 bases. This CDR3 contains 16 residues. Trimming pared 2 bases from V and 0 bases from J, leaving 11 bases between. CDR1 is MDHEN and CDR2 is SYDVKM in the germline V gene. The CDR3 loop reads CASSLIGGSSGNTIYF. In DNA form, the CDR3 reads TGTGCCAGCAGTTTAATCGGGGGGAGCTCTGGAAACACCATATATTTT.

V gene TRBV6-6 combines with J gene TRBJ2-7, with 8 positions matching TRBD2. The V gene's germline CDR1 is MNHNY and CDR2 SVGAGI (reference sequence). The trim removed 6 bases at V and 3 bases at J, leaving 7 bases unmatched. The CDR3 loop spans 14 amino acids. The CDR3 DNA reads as TGTGCCAGCAGCCCCGGGGGGGTAAGCTACGAGCAGTACTTC. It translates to CASSPGGVSYEQYF.

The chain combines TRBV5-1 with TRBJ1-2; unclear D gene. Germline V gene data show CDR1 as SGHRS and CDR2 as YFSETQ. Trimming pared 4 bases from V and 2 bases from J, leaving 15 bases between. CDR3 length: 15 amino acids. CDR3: CASSERPAMNYGYTF. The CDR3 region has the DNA TGCGCCAGCAGCGAGCGGCCAGCTATGAACTATGGCTACACCTTC. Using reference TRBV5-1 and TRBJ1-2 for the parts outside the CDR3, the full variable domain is KAGVTQTPRYLIKTRGQQVTLSCSPISGHRSVSWYQQTPGQGLQFLFEYFSETQRNKGNFPGRFSGRQFSNSRSEMNVSTLELGDSALYLCASSERPAMNYGYTFGSGTRLTVV.

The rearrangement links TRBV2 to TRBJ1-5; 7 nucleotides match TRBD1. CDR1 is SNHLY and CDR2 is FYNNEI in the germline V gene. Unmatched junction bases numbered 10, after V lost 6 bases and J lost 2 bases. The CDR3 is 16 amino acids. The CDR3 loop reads CASRPGTVFGNQPQHF. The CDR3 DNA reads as TGTGCCAGCAGACCAGGGACAGTATTTGGCAATCAGCCCCAGCATTTT.

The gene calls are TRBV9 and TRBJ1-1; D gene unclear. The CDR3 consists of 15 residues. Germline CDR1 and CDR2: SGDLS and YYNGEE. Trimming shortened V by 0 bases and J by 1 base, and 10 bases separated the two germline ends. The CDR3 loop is CASSVGPAQNTEAFF. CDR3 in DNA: TGTGCCAGCAGCGTAGGGCCGGCTCAGAACACTGAAGCTTTCTTT.

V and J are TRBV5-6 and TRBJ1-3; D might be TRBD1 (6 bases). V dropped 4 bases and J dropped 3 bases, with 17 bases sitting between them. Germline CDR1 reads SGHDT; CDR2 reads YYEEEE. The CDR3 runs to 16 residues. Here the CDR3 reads CASSLYRTVNGNTIYF. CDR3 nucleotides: TGTGCCAGCAGCCTATACCGGACAGTTAATGGAAACACCATATATTTT.

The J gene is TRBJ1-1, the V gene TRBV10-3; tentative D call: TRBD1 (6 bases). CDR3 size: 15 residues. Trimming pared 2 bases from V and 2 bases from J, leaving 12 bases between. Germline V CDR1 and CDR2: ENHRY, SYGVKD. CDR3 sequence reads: CAISEETGPNTEAFF. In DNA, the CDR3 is TGTGCCATCAGTGAGGAAACAGGGCCTAACACTGAAGCTTTCTTT.

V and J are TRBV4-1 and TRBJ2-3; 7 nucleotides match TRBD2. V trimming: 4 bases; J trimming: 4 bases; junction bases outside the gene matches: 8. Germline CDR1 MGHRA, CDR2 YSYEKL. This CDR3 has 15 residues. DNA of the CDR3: TGCGCCAGCAGCCCCCTAGCGGATGTGGCAGATACGCAGTATTTT. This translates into CASSPLADVADTQYF.